This TCR beta chain appears in the sequencing data of a study of identical twins. This clonotype was seen more than once but under ten times. What it binds is not known. TCRdb independently ran MiXCR on the 5' RACE reads; one entry per CDR3 protein. This table has some 440,000 distinct CDR3 sequences, about 24% appearing once. Whole-study findings and limits: Invariant MAIT and iNKT cells may have partly biased zero-insertion analyses. Twin sharing of out-of-frame TCR alpha was underestimated by models in monozygotic pairs.

These data were also filed under a second study, of T cells expressing NK-cell markers. As that report states: It was from sorted CD3+CD56+NKG2C+, CD3+CD56+NKG2C- and CD3+CD56-NKG2C+ T cells that TCR beta repertoires came. An anti-gamma-delta TCR antibody restricted sorting to alpha-beta TCR T cells in several experiments.

This TCR was sampled from a woman aged 18-29 years in good health. Material: CD4+ T cells sorted from blood.

The CDR3 here is CASSQGGPNQPQHF. CDR3 DNA: TGCGCCAGCAGCCAAGGGGGCCCCAATCAGCCCCAGCATTTT. This rearrangement joins TRBV5-1 to TRBJ1-5; 7 bases match TRBD1. With V trimmed by 4 bases and J by 3 bases, 4 bases remained unmatched. The CDR3 contains 14 residues. Germline lookup yields CDR1 SGHRS and CDR2 YFSETQ.